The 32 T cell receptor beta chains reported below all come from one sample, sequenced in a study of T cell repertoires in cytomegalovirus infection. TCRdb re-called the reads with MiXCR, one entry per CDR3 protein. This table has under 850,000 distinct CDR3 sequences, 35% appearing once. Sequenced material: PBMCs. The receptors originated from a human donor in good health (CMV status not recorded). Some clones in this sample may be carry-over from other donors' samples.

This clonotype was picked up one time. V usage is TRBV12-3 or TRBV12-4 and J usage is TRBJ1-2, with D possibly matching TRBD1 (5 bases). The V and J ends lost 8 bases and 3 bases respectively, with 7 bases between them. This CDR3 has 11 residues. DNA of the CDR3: TGTGCCAGCCGGGGCCACTATGGCTACACCTTC. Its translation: CASRGHYGYTF.

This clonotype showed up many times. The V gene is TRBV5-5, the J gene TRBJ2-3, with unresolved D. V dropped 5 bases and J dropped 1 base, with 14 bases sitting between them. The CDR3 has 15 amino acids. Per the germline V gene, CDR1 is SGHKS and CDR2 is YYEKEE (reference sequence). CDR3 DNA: TGTGCCAGCAGAAGGCTAGGGATCGGCACAGATACGCAGTATTTT. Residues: CASRRLGIGTDTQYF.

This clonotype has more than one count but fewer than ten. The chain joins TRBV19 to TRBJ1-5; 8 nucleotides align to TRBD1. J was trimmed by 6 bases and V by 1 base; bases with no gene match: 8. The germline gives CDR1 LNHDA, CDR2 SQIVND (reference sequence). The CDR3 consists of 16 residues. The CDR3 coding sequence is TGTGCCAGTAGTATAGTTTGGCAGGGGGCCGGTCAGCCCCAGCATTTT. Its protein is CASSIVWQGAGQPQHF.

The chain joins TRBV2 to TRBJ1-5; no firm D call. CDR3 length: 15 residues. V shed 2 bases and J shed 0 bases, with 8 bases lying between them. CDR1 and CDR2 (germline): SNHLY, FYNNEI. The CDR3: CASSEPDYSNQPQHF. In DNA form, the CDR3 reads TGTGCCAGCAGTGAACCGGATTATAGCAATCAGCCCCAGCATTTT.

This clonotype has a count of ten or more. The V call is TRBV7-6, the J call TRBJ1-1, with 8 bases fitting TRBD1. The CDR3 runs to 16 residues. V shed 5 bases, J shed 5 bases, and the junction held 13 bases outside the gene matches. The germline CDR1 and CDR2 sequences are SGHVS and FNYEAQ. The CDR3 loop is CASSLIPQGARTEAFF. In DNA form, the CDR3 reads TGTGCCAGCAGCCTAATACCGCAGGGGGCGAGAACTGAAGCTTTCTTT.

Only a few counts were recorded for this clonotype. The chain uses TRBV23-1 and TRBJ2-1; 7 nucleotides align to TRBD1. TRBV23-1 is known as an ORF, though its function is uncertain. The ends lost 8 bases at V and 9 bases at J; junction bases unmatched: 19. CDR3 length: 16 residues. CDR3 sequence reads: CASFLPGTGERGEQFF. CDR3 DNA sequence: TGCGCCAGCTTTTTGCCGGGAACAGGGGAGAGGGGTGAGCAGTTCTTC.

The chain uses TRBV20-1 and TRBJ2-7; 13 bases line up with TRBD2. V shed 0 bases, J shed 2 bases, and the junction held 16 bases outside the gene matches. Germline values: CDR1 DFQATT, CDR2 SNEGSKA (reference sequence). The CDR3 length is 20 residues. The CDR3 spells CSARDQLGLAGESLTYEQYF. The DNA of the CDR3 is TGCAGTGCTAGAGATCAGCTAGGACTAGCGGGAGAGAGCCTAACCTACGAGCAGTACTTC.

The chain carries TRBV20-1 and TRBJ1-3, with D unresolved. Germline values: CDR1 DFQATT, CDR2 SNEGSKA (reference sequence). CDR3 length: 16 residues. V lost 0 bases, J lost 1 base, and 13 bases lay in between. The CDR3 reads CSARDLKGGSGNTIYF. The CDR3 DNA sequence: TGCAGTGCTAGAGATTTGAAGGGAGGATCTGGAAACACCATATATTTT.

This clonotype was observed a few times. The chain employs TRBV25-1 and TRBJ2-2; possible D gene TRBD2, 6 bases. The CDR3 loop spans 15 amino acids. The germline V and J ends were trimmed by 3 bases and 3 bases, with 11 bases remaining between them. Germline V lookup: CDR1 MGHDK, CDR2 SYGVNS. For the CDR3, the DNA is TGTGCCAGCAGTGACCACCGGGACTACACCGGGGAGCTGTTTTTT. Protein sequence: CASSDHRDYTGELFF.

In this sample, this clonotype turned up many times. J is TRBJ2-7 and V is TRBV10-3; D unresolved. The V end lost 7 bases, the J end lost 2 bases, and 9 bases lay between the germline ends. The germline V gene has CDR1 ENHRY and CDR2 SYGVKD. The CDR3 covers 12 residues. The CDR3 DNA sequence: TGTGCCATCACTTCGACGGCCTACGAGCAGTACTTC. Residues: CAITSTAYEQYF.

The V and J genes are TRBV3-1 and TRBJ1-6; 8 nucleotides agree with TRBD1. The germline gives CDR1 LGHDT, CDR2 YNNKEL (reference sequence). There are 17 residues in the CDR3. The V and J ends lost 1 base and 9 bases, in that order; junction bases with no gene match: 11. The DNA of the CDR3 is TGTGCCAGCAGCCAAGTCGACCGGGACAGGTATCCTTCACCCCTCCACTTT. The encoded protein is CASSQVDRDRYPSPLHF. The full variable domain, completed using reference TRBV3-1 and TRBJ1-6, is DTAVSQTPKYLVTQMGNDKSIKCEQNLGHDTMYWYKQDSKKFLKIMFSYNNKELIINETVPNRFSPKSPDKAHLNLHINSLELGDSAVYFCASSQVDRDRYPSPLHFGNGTRLTVT.

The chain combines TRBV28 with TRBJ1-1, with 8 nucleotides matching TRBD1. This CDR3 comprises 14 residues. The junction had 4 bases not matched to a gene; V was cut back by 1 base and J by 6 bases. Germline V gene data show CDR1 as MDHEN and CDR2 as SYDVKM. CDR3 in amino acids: CASSLSGGAPEAFF. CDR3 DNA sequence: TGTGCCAGCAGTTTATCAGGGGGCGCCCCTGAAGCTTTCTTT.

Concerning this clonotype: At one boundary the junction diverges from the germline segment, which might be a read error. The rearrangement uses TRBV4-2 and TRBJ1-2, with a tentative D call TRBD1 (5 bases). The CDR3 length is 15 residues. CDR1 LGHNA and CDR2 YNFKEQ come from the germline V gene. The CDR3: CDSSQDAPVGRGYAF. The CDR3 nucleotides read TGTGACAGCAGCCAAGATGCCCCGGTGGGCCGGGGCTACGCCTTC.

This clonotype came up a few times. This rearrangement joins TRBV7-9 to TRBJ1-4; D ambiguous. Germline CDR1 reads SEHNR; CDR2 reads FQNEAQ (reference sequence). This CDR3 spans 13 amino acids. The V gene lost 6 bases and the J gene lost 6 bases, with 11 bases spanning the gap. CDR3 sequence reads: CASSNLTDEKLFF. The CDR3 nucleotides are TGTGCCAGCAGTAATCTTACCGATGAAAAACTGTTTTTT.

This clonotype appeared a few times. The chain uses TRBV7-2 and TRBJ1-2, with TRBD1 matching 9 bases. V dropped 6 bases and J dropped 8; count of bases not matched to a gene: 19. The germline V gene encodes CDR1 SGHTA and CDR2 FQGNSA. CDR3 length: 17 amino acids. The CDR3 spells CASRNWGGAGQGTGYTF. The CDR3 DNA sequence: TGTGCCAGCAGGAACTGGGGGGGAGCGGGACAGGGAACCGGCTACACCTTC.

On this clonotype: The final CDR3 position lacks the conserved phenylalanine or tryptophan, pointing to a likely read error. CDR3 coding DNA: TGTGCCATCAGGGGAGGGACTAACTACGAGCAGTACTTA. Translated, it gives CAIRGGTNYEQYL. The chain is built from TRBV28 and TRBJ2-7; TRBD2 is a possible D gene (7 bases). Germline CDR1 is MDHEN and CDR2 is SYDVKM. There are 13 residues in the CDR3. Trimming stripped 10 bases from V and 3 bases from J, with 16 bases between.

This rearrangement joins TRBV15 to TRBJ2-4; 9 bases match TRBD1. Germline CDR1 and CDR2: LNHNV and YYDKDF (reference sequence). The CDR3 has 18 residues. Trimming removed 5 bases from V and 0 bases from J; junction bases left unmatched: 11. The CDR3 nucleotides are TGTGCCACCAGCCGTCAATCCACAGGGGGCGTAGCCAAAAACATTCAGTACTTC. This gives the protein CATSRQSTGGVAKNIQYF.

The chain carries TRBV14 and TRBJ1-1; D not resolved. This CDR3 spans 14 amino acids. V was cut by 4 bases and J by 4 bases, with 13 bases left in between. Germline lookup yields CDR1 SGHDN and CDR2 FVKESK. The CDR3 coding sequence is TGTGCCAGCAGCCGAGCGGTCGGGAGCACTGAAGCTTTCTTT. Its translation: CASSRAVGSTEAFF.

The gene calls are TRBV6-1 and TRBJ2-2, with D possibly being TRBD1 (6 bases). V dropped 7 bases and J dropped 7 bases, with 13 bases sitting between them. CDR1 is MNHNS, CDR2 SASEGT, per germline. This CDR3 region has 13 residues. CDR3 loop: CASITGFGGELFF. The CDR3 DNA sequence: TGTGCCAGCATTACAGGGTTCGGCGGGGAGCTGTTTTTT.

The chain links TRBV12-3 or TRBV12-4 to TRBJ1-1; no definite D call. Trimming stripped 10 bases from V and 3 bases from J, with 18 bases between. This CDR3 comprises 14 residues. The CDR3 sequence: CATSRAPADTEAFF. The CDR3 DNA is TGTGCCACCTCTCGGGCTCCAGCAGACACTGAAGCTTTCTTT.

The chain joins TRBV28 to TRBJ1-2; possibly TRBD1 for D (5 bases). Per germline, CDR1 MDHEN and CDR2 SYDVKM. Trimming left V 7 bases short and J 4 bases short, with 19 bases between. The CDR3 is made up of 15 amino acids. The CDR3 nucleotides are TGTGCCAGCACCTACATAGGGGAGGGAATCTATGGCTACACCTTC. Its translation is CASTYIGEGIYGYTF.

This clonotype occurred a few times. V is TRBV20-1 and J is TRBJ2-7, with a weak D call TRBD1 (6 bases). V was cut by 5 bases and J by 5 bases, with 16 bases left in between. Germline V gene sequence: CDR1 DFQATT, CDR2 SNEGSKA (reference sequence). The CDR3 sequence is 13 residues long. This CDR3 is CSALRGMIDEQYF. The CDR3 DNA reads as TGCAGTGCTTTAAGGGGGATGATCGACGAGCAGTACTTC.

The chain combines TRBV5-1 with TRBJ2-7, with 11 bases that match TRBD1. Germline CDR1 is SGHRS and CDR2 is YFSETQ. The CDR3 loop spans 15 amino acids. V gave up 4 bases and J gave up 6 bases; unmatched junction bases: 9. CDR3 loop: CASSRTGTGGFEQYF. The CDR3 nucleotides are TGCGCCAGCAGCCGGACCGGGACAGGGGGGTTCGAGCAGTACTTC.

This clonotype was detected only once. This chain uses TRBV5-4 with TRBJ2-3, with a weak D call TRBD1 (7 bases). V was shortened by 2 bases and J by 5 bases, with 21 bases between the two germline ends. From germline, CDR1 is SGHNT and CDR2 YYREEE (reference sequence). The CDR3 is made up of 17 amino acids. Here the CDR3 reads CASSFPSGGGSVDTQYF. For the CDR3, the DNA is TGTGCCAGCAGCTTCCCCTCCGGAGGGGGCAGTGTAGATACGCAGTATTTT.

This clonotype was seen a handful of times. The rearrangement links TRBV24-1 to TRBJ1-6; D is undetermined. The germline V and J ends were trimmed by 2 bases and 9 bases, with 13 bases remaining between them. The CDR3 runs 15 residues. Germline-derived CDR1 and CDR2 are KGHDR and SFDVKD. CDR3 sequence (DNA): TGTGCCACCAGTGATTCTGGGTTGAGGGCTTCACCCCTCCACTTT. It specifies CATSDSGLRASPLHF.

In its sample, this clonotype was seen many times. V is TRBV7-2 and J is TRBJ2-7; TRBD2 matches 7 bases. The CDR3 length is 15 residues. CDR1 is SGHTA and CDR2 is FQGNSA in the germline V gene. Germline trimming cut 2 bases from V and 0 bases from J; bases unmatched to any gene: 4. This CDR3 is CASSLRDYPSYEQYF. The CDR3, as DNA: TGTGCCAGCAGCTTAAGGGACTACCCCTCCTACGAGCAGTACTTC. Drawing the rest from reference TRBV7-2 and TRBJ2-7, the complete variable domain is GAGVSQSPSNKVTEKGKDVELRCDPISGHTALYWYRQSLGQGLEFLIYFQGNSAPDKSGLPSDRFSAERTGGSVSTLTIQRTQQEDSAVYLCASSLRDYPSYEQYFGPGTRLTVT.

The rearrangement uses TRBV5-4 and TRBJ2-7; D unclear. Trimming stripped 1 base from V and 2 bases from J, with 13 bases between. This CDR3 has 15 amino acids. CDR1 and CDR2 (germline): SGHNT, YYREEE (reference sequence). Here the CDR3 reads CASSLSGKGAYEQYF. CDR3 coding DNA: TGTGCCAGCAGCTTGTCTGGGAAGGGTGCCTACGAGCAGTACTTC.

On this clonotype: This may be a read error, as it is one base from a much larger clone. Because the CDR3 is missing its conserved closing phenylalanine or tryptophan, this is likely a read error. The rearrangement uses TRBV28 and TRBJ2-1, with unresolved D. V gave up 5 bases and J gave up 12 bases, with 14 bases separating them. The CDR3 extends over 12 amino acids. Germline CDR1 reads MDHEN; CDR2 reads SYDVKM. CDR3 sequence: CASSVPLISQFV. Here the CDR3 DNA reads TGTGCCAGCAGTGTACCCCTTATATCGCAGTTCGTC.

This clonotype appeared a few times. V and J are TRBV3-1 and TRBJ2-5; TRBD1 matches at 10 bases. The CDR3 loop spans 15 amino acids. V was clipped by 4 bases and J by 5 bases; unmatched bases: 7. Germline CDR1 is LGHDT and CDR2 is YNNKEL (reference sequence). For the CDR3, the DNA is TGTGCCAGCAGCCCCGGGACAGGGGATAGTGAGACCCAGTACTTC. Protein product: CASSPGTGDSETQYF.

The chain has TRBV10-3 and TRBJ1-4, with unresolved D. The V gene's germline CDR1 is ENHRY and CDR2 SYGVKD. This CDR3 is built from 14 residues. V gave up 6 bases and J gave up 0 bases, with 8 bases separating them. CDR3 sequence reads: CAIRKTSTNEKLFF. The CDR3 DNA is TGTGCCATCAGGAAGACTTCAACTAATGAAAAACTGTTTTTT.

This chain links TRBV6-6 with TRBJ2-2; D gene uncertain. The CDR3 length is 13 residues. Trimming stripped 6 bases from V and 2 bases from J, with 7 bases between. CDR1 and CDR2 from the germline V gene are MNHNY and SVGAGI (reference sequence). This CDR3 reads CASRDPNTGELFF. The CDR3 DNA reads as TGTGCCAGCAGAGACCCTAACACCGGGGAGCTGTTTTTT.

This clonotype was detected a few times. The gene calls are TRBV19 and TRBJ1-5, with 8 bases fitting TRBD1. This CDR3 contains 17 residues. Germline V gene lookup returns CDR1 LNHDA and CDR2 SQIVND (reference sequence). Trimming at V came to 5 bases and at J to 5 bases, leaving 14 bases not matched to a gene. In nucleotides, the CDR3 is TGTGCCAGTAGTTCAAACAGGGGGGCGGCATCCGATCAGCCCCAGCATTTT. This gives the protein CASSSNRGAASDQPQHF. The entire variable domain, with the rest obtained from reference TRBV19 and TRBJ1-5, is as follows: DGGITQSPKYLFRKEGQNVTLSCEQNLNHDAMYWYRQDPGQGLRLIYYSQIVNDFQKGDIAEGYSVSREKKESFPLTVTSAQKNPTAFYLCASSSNRGAASDQPQHFGDGTRLSIL.